The rows below give T cell receptor beta chains drawn from one sample of a study of Graves' ophthalmopathy and Graves' hyperthyroidism. MiXCR, applied by TCRdb to the multiplex PCR reads, yields one record per CDR3 protein. The sample holds 650,000 to 900,000 distinct CDR3 sequences, roughly 40% seen once. Sequencing used peripheral blood. Source of these receptors: an adult man with Graves' ophthalmopathy. CDR3s include the opening cysteine and the closing phenylalanine or tryptophan. D genes are given only for firm matches. The listing skips clone size in some rows; elsewhere it reads once, few, many or a size class.

J gene | clone size | V gene | D gene | CDR3 DNA | CDR3 protein
TRBJ1-2 | many | TRBV12-3/TRBV12-4 | NA | TGTGCCAGCAGTCTCGAACAGGGAAACTATGGCTACACCTTC | CASSLEQGNYGYTF
TRBJ1-6 | many | TRBV7-9 | NA | TGTGCCAGCAGCTTACCGGGCCCAAATTCACCCCTCCACTTT | CASSLPGPNSPLHF
TRBJ2-5 | few | TRBV7-8 | TRBD1 | TGTGCCAGCAGCCCGAACCAGGGGGCTGGGGAGACCCAGTACTTC | CASSPNQGAGETQYF
TRBJ2-7 | once | TRBV9 | NA | TGTGCCAGCAGCGTAGATGGACAGAGCTCCTACGAGCAGTACTTC | CASSVDGQSSYEQYF
TRBJ2-3 | NA | TRBV2 | TRBD2 | TGTGCCACCAGTGATCCTAGCGGGGGCACAGATACGCAGTATTTT | CATSDPSGGTDTQYF
TRBJ2-5 | NA | TRBV28 | NA | TGTGCCACCAGTGGGCAAGAGACCCAGTACTTC | CATSGQETQYF
TRBJ1-4 | NA | TRBV20-1 | NA | TGCAGTGCATCGACAGGTTCCACTAATGAAAAACTGTTTTTT | CSASTGSTNEKLFF
TRBJ1-6 | many | TRBV9 | TRBD1 | TGTGCCAGCAGCGGACAAGGGACAGCTAATTCACCCCTCCACTTT | CASSGQGTANSPLHF
TRBJ2-7 | once | TRBV19 | TRBD2 | TGTGCCAGTAGTATTTGGCGGGAGGGCTACGAGCAGTACTTC | CASSIWREGYEQYF
TRBJ2-7 | many | TRBV2 | TRBD1 | TGTGCCAGCAGTGAATTGGCAGGGGGACCCTACGAGCAGTACTTC | CASSELAGGPYEQYF
TRBJ1-5 | NA | TRBV24-1 | NA | TGTGCCAGCAGTGAATTGCGAGAGCAGCCCCAGCATTTT | CASSELREQPQHF
TRBJ2-5 | many | TRBV12-3/TRBV12-4 | NA | TGTGCCAGCAGGCATGGGGACAATTGGCCCGGGAAGACCCAGTACTTC | CASRHGDNWPGKTQYF
TRBJ2-7 | NA | TRBV7-2 | TRBD2 | TGTGCCAGCAGCATCTGGACTAGCGGCGCCTACGAGCAGTACTTC | CASSIWTSGAYEQYF
TRBJ1-3 | NA | TRBV29-1 | NA | TGCAGCGCTTTCGGACAGGGAAACACCATATATTTT | CSAFGQGNTIYF
TRBJ2-5 | NA | TRBV19 | NA | TGTGCCAGTAGTGAAGCAGGGGTTGGAGAGACCCAGTACTTC | CASSEAGVGETQYF
TRBJ1-5 | NA | TRBV10-3 | NA | TGTGCCATCAGGCCCCCGGGGAGGGAGAGCAATCAGCCCCAGCATTTT | CAIRPPGRESNQPQHF
TRBJ2-2 | few | TRBV10-3 | NA | TGTGCCAGCAGTTACTACGGCGCGAACACCGGGGAGCTGTTTTTT | CASSYYGANTGELFF
TRBJ2-5 | many | TRBV13 | NA | TGTGCCAGCACGGTCCGAACACAGGGTAATCGAGAGACCCAGTACTTC | CASTVRTQGNRETQYF
TRBJ2-3 | NA | TRBV29-1 | NA | TGCAGCGTTGACTACAGGGCCGAAAGAACAGATACGCAGTATTTT | CSVDYRAERTDTQYF
TRBJ2-7 | many | TRBV10-3 | NA | TGTGCCATCAGGAGGAATCTCGAGCAGTACTTC | CAIRRNLEQYF
TRBJ2-6 | many | TRBV10-3 | NA | TGTGCCATCACAGGCTCTGGGGCCAACGTCCTGACTTTC | CAITGSGANVLTF
TRBJ1-2 | NA | TRBV5-6 | NA | TGTGCCAGCAGCCCCGTGGGGGCCGGCTATGGCTACACCTTC | CASSPVGAGYGYTF
TRBJ2-7 | few | TRBV5-1 | TRBD2 | TGCGCCAGCAGCACGCGGACTAGCATCCACGAGCAGTACTTC | CASSTRTSIHEQYF
TRBJ2-7 | NA | TRBV25-1 | NA | TGTGCCAGCAAACCGGGACATCTGTACGAGCAGTACTTC | CASKPGHLYEQYF
TRBJ1-3 | NA | TRBV7-9 | TRBD1 | TGTGCCAGCAGCACCCGGACAGGGGCTGGAAACACCATATATTTT | CASSTRTGAGNTIYF
TRBJ1-6 | NA | TRBV20-1 | NA | TGCAGTGCTAGAGACGCTTTGCGGCAGAATAATTCACCCCTCCACTTT | CSARDALRQNNSPLHF
TRBJ2-7 | NA | TRBV7-9 | NA | TGTGCCAGCAGCCCGTCGTTAAACGCGCACCGTGCCTTC | CASSPSLNAHRAF
TRBJ1-6 | NA | TRBV10-3 | TRBD1 | TGTGCCATCAGTGAGGGCTCCGGGACAGGGGAAGTGGATTCACCCCTCCACTTT | CAISEGSGTGEVDSPLHF
TRBJ1-4 | NA | TRBV20-1 | NA | TGCAGTGCTACCTCACAGCCAGGGGAAAAACTGTTTTTT | CSATSQPGEKLFF
TRBJ2-7 | NA | TRBV7-2 | NA | TGTGCCAGCAGCTTAGTCGGAGGAAATTCCGCCTACGAGCAGTACTTC | CASSLVGGNSAYEQYF
TRBJ1-1 | NA | TRBV7-9 | NA | TGTGCCAGCAGCCAAGCCGAACTCATCCAGCAGGCTTTCTTT | CASSQAELIQQAFF
TRBJ2-2 | few | TRBV25-1 | NA | TGTGCCAGCAGCCAAGTTTGGCGGCAGGGACCCACCGGGGAGCTGTTTTTT | CASSQVWRQGPTGELFF
TRBJ2-5 | once | TRBV10-3 | TRBD2 | TGTGCCATCAGTACCCTAGCGGGGGCTCCACAAGAGACCCAGTACTTC | CAISTLAGAPQETQYF
TRBJ2-2 | NA | TRBV9 | NA | TGTGCCAGCAGCGTAGTTTTGGGGGCGGACGGGGAGCTGTTTTTT | CASSVVLGADGELFF
TRBJ1-5 | NA | TRBV7-9 | TRBD1 | TGTGCCAGCAGCCATACAGGGGACGGTCAGCCCCAGCATTTT | CASSHTGDGQPQHF
TRBJ1-2 | NA | TRBV10-1 | NA | TGCGCCAGCAGCCGGGACCCGAGCTATGGCTACACCTTC | CASSRDPSYGYTF